This T cell receptor (beta chain) was recovered during a study of blood T cell repertoires in COVID-19. Study as a whole: Both acute and convalescent COVID-19 samples were obtained from the United States, Italy and Spain. T cells, B-cell-depleted T cells, or PBMCs supplied cDNA or gDNA.

The CDR3 spans 15 residues. V lost 4 bases and J lost 8, with 15 bases in between. The germline V gene has CDR1 SGHAT and CDR2 FQNNGV. This clone occurred once. The authors' processing: Estimated nucleated cell counts came from reference gene primer amplification. Profiling relied on immunoSEQ multiplex PCR, and the TCRdb table lists in-frame clones only, not all of them. V and J calls plus clone size are reproduced from that table; the DNA served to infer D and trimming. The repertoire holds about 260,000 clones, with about nine tenths as singletons. Sequencing used peripheral blood. The receptor was derived from a middle-aged woman with acute or convalescent COVID-19. The chain links TRBV11-2 to TRBJ1-6, with D perhaps TRBD1 (5 bases). CDR3 region: CASSSRPEGDSPLHF. The DNA for the CDR3 is TGTGCCAGCAGCTCCCGTCCGGAAGGGGATTCACCCCTCCACTTT.